This entry features one T cell receptor (beta chain) sequence. The antigen is not known. This record comes from a study of cytomegalovirus exposure and HLA in healthy donors. Study at large: A data release that came early held approximately 85 million unique TCRs from HLA-typed donors.

The CDR3 is 15 residues long. V dropped 1 base and J dropped 5 bases, with 12 bases sitting between them. In germline, CDR1 is KGHSH, CDR2 LQKENI. Although they were nominally healthy when sampled, donors likely had unrecorded immune exposures. A multiplex PCR was run with 60 Vbeta primers and 13 Jbeta primers. Authors' data handling: Counted up in a later analysis, unique TCR beta chains came to some 80 million, with around 9.9 million shared. Repertoires were generated with immunoSEQ multiplex PCR, while TCRdb's copy carries only in-frame clones and drops some. The V and J calls and clone size come from that table; D and trimming were worked out from the DNA. The table for this sample gives 130,000 or so clones. Study-level points and caveats: Reportedly, cytomegalovirus status was diagnosed with high sensitivity and specificity.

The chain uses TRBV18 and TRBJ1-5, with D maybe TRBD1 (6 bases). The source of this sequence is a woman in her thirties or forties in good health and CMV-seronegative. Sequencing was performed on PBMCs. The CDR3 here is CASSPLDSKYQPQHF. CDR3 DNA sequence: TGTGCCAGCTCACCACTGGACAGCAAATATCAGCCCCAGCATTTT.